These 17 T cell receptor beta chains share one sample of origin, sequenced in a study of CD8 T cells in ankylosing spondylitis. TCRdb analysed the 5' RACE reads with MiXCR anew, one entry per CDR3 protein. Of a few hundred thousand distinct CDR3 sequences detected, approximately 24% appear once; the ten largest clones hold roughly 0.67%. The specimen was blood, either unsorted or a sorted T cell fraction (not recorded which). The receptors originated from a male donor with ankylosing spondylitis or in good health (not recorded which).

The rearrangement joins TRBV29-1 to TRBJ2-1; 11 bases line up with TRBD2. CDR1 and CDR2 from the germline V gene are SQVTM and ANQGSEA. Trimming removed 6 bases from V and 3 bases from J; junction bases left unmatched: 4. CDR3 size: 14 residues. CDR3 sequence (DNA): TGCAGCGTCCTAGCGGGGGGAGGCTACAATGAGCAGTTCTTC. Translation gives CSVLAGGGYNEQFF.

In this sample, this clonotype turned up a few times. The rearrangement links TRBV12-3 or TRBV12-4 to TRBJ2-2; possibly TRBD1 for D (5 bases). This CDR3 is built from 13 residues. V lost 5 bases to trimming and J lost 7 bases, with 11 bases between them. In DNA form, the CDR3 reads TGTGCCAGCAGTACTCAGGGCGGCGGGGAGCTGTTTTTT. This sequence encodes CASSTQGGGELFF.

This clonotype has ten or more counts. The chain combines TRBV2 with TRBJ2-3, with 9 bases aligning to TRBD2. Germline-derived CDR1 and CDR2 are SNHLY and FYNNEI. The V gene end was trimmed by 10 bases and the J gene end by 0 bases; junction bases not matched to a gene: 14. The CDR3 contains 17 residues. The CDR3 here is CATKSSGVATSTDTQYF. CDR3 nucleotides: TGTGCCACTAAGTCTAGCGGGGTTGCGACTAGCACAGATACGCAGTATTTT.

CDR3 protein: CASRNKGPRYQETQYF. The CDR3, as DNA: TGCGCCAGCAGGAACAAGGGGCCCCGGTACCAAGAGACCCAGTACTTC. The chain employs TRBV10-1 and TRBJ2-5; D is possibly TRBD1 (5 bases). Looked up from germline, CDR1 is WNHNN and CDR2 is SYGVQD (reference sequence). This CDR3 has 16 residues. Trimming removed 6 bases from V and 0 bases from J, with 17 bases in between.

This clonotype was found many times. The chain employs TRBV20-1 and TRBJ2-7; 9 bases agree with TRBD1. The germline V gene has CDR1 DFQATT and CDR2 SNEGSKA (reference sequence). Trimming at V came to 4 bases and at J to 1 base, leaving 11 bases not matched to a gene. The CDR3 is 16 residues long. CDR3 bases: TGCAGTGCTAAAGGGACAGGGATCGTGGCGTCCTACGAGCAGTACTTC. Encoded protein: CSAKGTGIVASYEQYF.

Many counts were recorded for this clonotype. The chain couples TRBV5-1 to TRBJ2-5, with 8 bases matching TRBD1. Unmatched junction bases numbered 5, after V lost 3 bases and J lost 4 bases. Germline V gene data show CDR1 as SGHRS and CDR2 as YFSETQ. The CDR3 length is 14 residues. The CDR3 nucleotides read TGCGCCAGCAGCTCAGGGGGCATAGGAGAGACCCAGTACTTC. It translates to CASSSGGIGETQYF.

This chain uses TRBV12-3 or TRBV12-4 with TRBJ1-1; tentative D call: TRBD1 (5 bases). Trimming pared 3 bases from V and 4 bases from J, leaving 12 bases between. CDR3 length equals 14 residues. CDR3: CASSFGRQGTEAFF. The CDR3 DNA is TGTGCCAGCAGTTTCGGCCGGCAGGGCACTGAAGCTTTCTTT.

This clonotype has at least ten counts. The genes are TRBV7-2 and TRBJ2-1; a weak D match, TRBD2 (5 bases). The germline gives CDR1 SGHTA, CDR2 FQGNSA. The CDR3 runs to 15 residues. Trimming removed 4 bases at V and 8 bases at J, with 18 bases between. The CDR3 DNA sequence: TGTGCCAGCAGCTGGGCGCGGGTCGGTTTCGATGAGCAGTTCTTC. It translates to CASSWARVGFDEQFF.

The CDR3 is CATSDQIEGTDTQYF. CDR3 in DNA: TGTGCCACCAGTGACCAGATTGAGGGCACAGATACGCAGTATTTT. The chain has TRBV24-1 and TRBJ2-3, with D hard to call. The CDR3 contains 15 residues. Trimming shortened V by 4 bases and J by 1 base, and 11 bases separated the two germline ends. The germline V gene has CDR1 KGHDR and CDR2 SFDVKD.

The sample holds a few counts of this clonotype. The chain links TRBV29-1 to TRBJ2-1; TRBD1 agrees at 10 bases. Germline CDR1 SQVTM, CDR2 ANQGSEA. This CDR3 comprises 15 residues. V shed 7 bases, J shed 5 bases, and the junction held 11 bases outside the gene matches. CDR3 in amino acids: CSAAKGTGVDNEQFF. CDR3 DNA sequence: TGCAGCGCCGCTAAGGGGACAGGGGTCGACAATGAGCAGTTCTTC.

This clonotype came up a few times. The chain joins TRBV20-1 to TRBJ2-5; 8 positions match TRBD2. V gave up 5 bases and J gave up 7 bases; unmatched junction bases: 15. CDR1 and CDR2 (germline): DFQATT, SNEGSKA (reference sequence). The CDR3 is 15 amino acids. CDR3 in DNA: TGCAGTGCTCCCCCCCCCGGCGGGGGGCGCGGGACCCAGTACTTC. It specifies CSAPPPGGGRGTQYF.

Notes on this clonotype: This may come from a read error, since a much larger clone is one base off. The gene calls are TRBV2 and TRBJ2-7, with a weak D call TRBD2 (6 bases). V was shortened by 4 bases and J by 4 bases, with 8 bases between the two germline ends. CDR3 size: 12 residues. Germline lookup yields CDR1 SNHLY and CDR2 FYNNEI. The CDR3: CASSVGRYEQYF. The CDR3 bases are TGTGCCAGCAGTGTAGGGAGGTACGAGCAGTACTTC.

The J gene is TRBJ2-7, the V gene TRBV2, with TRBD2 matching 10 bases. Germline V gene sequence: CDR1 SNHLY, CDR2 FYNNEI. V shed 4 bases, J shed 0 bases, and the junction held 3 bases outside the gene matches. The CDR3 length is 15 residues. The CDR3, as DNA: TGTGCCAGCAGTGCCCGGACTAGCGGCTCCTACGAGCAGTACTTC. Translation: CASSARTSGSYEQYF. The complete variable domain, with remaining parts taken from reference TRBV2 and TRBJ2-7, reads EPEVTQTPSHQVTQMGQEVILRCVPISNHLYFYWYRQILGQKVEFLVSFYNNEISEKSEIFDDQFSVERPDGSNFTLKIRSTKLEDSAMYFCASSARTSGSYEQYFGPGTRLTVT.

This clonotype was found a few times. This chain joins TRBV6-5 and TRBJ2-3; 8 bases map to TRBD2. Germline V gene data show CDR1 as MNHEY and CDR2 as SVGAGI. The CDR3 covers 17 residues. Trimming removed 3 bases from V and 2 bases from J; junction bases left unmatched: 10. CDR3 residues: CASSYPSGGGYTDTQYF. The CDR3, as DNA: TGTGCCAGCAGTTATCCCTCGGGCGGGGGGTACACAGATACGCAGTATTTT.

This clonotype was seen more than once but under ten times. The junction and the germline gene differ at one end; a read error may be behind it. J is TRBJ1-1 and V is TRBV7-9, with D tentatively TRBD1 (5 bases). The length of the CDR3 is 12 residues. The germline V gene encodes CDR1 SEHNR and CDR2 FQNEAQ (reference sequence). The CDR3 sequence: CASSSQGLEALF. In nucleotides, the CDR3 is TGTGCCAGCAGCTCCCAGGGACTTGAAGCTCTCTTT.

V is TRBV29-1 and J is TRBJ2-5, with D perhaps TRBD2 (5 bases). This CDR3 is 12 amino acids long. Trimming cost V 5 bases and J 4 bases, with 11 bases left between them. Germline V gene lookup returns CDR1 SQVTM and CDR2 ANQGSEA. CDR3 protein: CSVLPAGETQYF. Here the CDR3 DNA reads TGCAGCGTTTTGCCGGCGGGAGAGACCCAGTACTTC.

This clonotype has a count of ten or more. The V call is TRBV20-1, the J call TRBJ1-4; D remains unclear. The CDR3 is 12 residues long. The V gene's germline CDR1 is DFQATT and CDR2 SNEGSKA (reference sequence). V gave up 0 bases and J gave up 12 bases, with 11 bases separating them. The CDR3 DNA reads TGCAGTGCTAGAGATGTCGGGCACCAACTGTTTTTT. Amino acids: CSARDVGHQLFF.